The sequence of this TCR beta chain was determined in a study of blood T cell repertoires in COVID-19. V dropped 1 base and J dropped 8 bases, with 13 bases sitting between them. The germline V gene has CDR1 SGHRS and CDR2 YFSETQ. This CDR3 has 14 residues. Methods used by the authors: Cell counts per sample came from amplifying reference gene primers. Some clones are missing from TCRdb's copy, which holds only in-frame ones; the method was immunoSEQ multiplex PCR. Clone size and V and J calls were adopted from that table, with D and trimming inferred from the DNA. The sample lists 95,000 to 100,000 clones, over 75% occurring once.

The sequence was collected from a woman aged 25 to 39 with acute or convalescent COVID-19. What was sequenced was peripheral blood. V and J are TRBV5-1 and TRBJ2-1; D remains unclear. The CDR3 reads CASSLSTGGDEQFF. CDR3 in DNA: TGCGCCAGCAGCTTGTCTACGGGTGGTGATGAGCAGTTCTTC.